These 6 T cell receptor beta chains were all obtained from the same sample, sequenced in a study of blood T cell repertoires in COVID-19. Libraries were prepared by immunoSEQ multiplex PCR; TCRdb keeps only in-frame clonotypes and omits some of them. This sample has about 89,000 clones, with 78% found just once. Material: peripheral blood. The receptors were gathered from a man in his 70s with COVID-19, enrolled during active disease.

The chain carries TRBV29-1 and TRBJ2-3, with D possibly matching TRBD2 (5 bases). Trimming took 3 bases from V and 2 from J, leaving 9 bases between them. The length of the CDR3 is 13 residues. Per germline, CDR1 SQVTM and CDR2 ANQGSEA. CDR3 nucleotide sequence: TGCAGCGTTGACGGGGAGTTCACAGATACGCAGTATTTT. The encoded protein is CSVDGEFTDTQYF.

The gene calls are TRBV11-2 and TRBJ2-7; TRBD2 aligns across 9 bases. Germline loops: CDR1 SGHAT, CDR2 FQNNGV. This CDR3 spans 16 amino acids. The J segment lost 0 bases and the V segment lost 6 bases, leaving 9 bases of the junction unmatched. The chain's CDR3 is CASSFKREVSSYEQYF. In DNA, the CDR3 is TGTGCCAGCAGTTTTAAGCGGGAGGTAAGCTCCTACGAGCAGTACTTC.

V gene TRBV28 combines with J gene TRBJ1-6, with D perhaps TRBD1 (6 bases). The CDR3 is 15 amino acids. Germline CDR1 and CDR2: MDHEN and SYDVKM. V was clipped by 6 bases and J by 5 bases, with 14 bases between them. The DNA of the CDR3 is TGTGCCAGCAGCATGCGGGGGGCCAATAATTCACCCCTCCACTTT. Protein: CASSMRGANNSPLHF.

The gene calls are TRBV6-5 and TRBJ1-4; TRBD1 matches at 8 bases. The CDR3 has 16 residues. J was trimmed by 4 bases and V by 4 bases; bases with no gene match: 8. Germline V gives CDR1 MNHEY, CDR2 SVGAGI. The CDR3 sequence is CASSFMAGGNNEKLFF. The CDR3 DNA is TGTGCCAGCAGTTTTATGGCAGGGGGCAATAATGAAAAACTGTTTTTT.

The CDR3 region has the DNA TGTGCCAGCTCACCACCTTCTGGGACAGGGGCCTCAGATACGCAGTATTTT. Its translation is CASSPPSGTGASDTQYF. The rearrangement uses TRBV18 and TRBJ2-3; TRBD1 agrees at 10 bases. The germline gives CDR1 KGHSH, CDR2 LQKENI. The junction had 7 bases not matched to a gene; V was cut back by 0 bases and J by 4 bases. CDR3 length: 17 amino acids.

The genes are TRBV7-2 and TRBJ1-4; possible D gene TRBD1, 6 bases. Looked up from germline, CDR1 is SGHTA and CDR2 is FQGNSA. V lost 4 bases and J 5 bases, leaving 11 bases between the germline ends. The CDR3 has 14 residues. The DNA for the CDR3 is TGTGCCAGCAGCTCACAGGGATTCAATGAAAAACTGTTTTTT. Encoded protein: CASSSQGFNEKLFF.